Below, 17 T cell receptor beta chains from the same sample are listed, as sequenced in a study of T cell responses to AZD1222 COVID-19 vaccine (dated by TCRdb to about 2021). Interpreted using the paper, the time point label stands for: baseline before first vaccination. The method behind the library was the immunoSEQ multiplex PCR assay. TCRdb mirrors the immuneACCESS table, restricted to in-frame sequences. Some clones are absent from its copies; in checked studies, under half trace to an unresolved V gene, and the reason for the others is unknown. The sample table shows roughly 180,000 clones, and about 89% are seen once. The top ten hold less than 2.5% of the sample. This material consisted of peripheral blood, taken on day 0 of AZD1222 vaccination. The receptors were gathered from an adult in good health.

The genes are TRBV28 and TRBJ1-5; D unresolved. The length of the CDR3 is 14 residues. Germline-derived CDR1 and CDR2 are MDHEN and SYDVKM. V was clipped by 4 bases and J by 0 bases, with 7 bases between them. The CDR3 DNA is TGTGCCAGCAGTTGGCATAATAGCAATCAGCCCCAGCATTTT. Translated: CASSWHNSNQPQHF.

This clone was seen just once. This chain links TRBV27 with TRBJ1-5, with 8 bases lining up with TRBD1. The germline CDR1 and CDR2 sequences are MNHEY and SMNVEV (reference sequence). CDR3 length equals 16 residues. J was trimmed by 4 bases and V by 5 bases; bases with no gene match: 10. The CDR3 bases are TGTGCCAGCAGTAAAGAGACAGGGGTCCAAAATCAGCCCCAGCATTTT. It is translated as CASSKETGVQNQPQHF.

The rearrangement uses TRBV30 and TRBJ2-5, with D tentatively TRBD2 (6 bases). The CDR3 contains 15 residues. Trimming left V 0 bases short and J 4 bases short, with 15 bases between. Germline loops: CDR1 GTSNPN, CDR2 SVGIG (reference sequence). DNA for the CDR3: TGTGCCTGGAGTGTTCAAGTTGGGGGGACAGAGACCCAGTACTTC. This gives the protein CAWSVQVGGTETQYF.

The chain links TRBV24-1 to TRBJ2-2, with D perhaps TRBD1 or TRBD2 (6 bases each). V lost 0 bases to trimming and J lost 3 bases, with 10 bases between them. Germline V gives CDR1 KGHDR, CDR2 SFDVKD. CDR3 length equals 16 residues. Here the CDR3 DNA reads TGTGCCACCAGTGATTTGCGGGGGCGCGACACCGGGGAGCTGTTTTTT. It specifies CATSDLRGRDTGELFF.

The chain uses TRBV24-1 and TRBJ1-5; 7 bases agree with TRBD1. There are 14 residues in the CDR3. Germline V gives CDR1 KGHDR, CDR2 SFDVKD. Losses at the gene ends were 7 bases for V and 6 bases for J; bases not matched to a gene: 8. The CDR3 sequence: CATSSRGAGQPQHF. The CDR3 DNA follows: TGTGCCACCAGCAGCAGGGGGGCAGGTCAGCCCCAGCATTTT.

The chain recombines TRBV5-8 with TRBJ2-3; 8 bases line up with TRBD1. V shed 3 bases and J 0 bases; nucleotides not matched to a gene: 9. This CDR3 has 17 residues. Per the germline V gene, CDR1 is SGHTS and CDR2 is YDEGEE. The CDR3 nucleotides read TGTGCCAGCAGCTCCGGACAGGGAGGCTTTAGCACAGATACGCAGTATTTT. This sequence encodes CASSSGQGGFSTDTQYF.

The chain links TRBV11-2 to TRBJ2-7, with 7 bases aligning to TRBD1. V was pared by 5 bases and J by 6 bases, with 13 bases of the junction left unmatched. Germline loops: CDR1 SGHAT, CDR2 FQNNGV. The CDR3 has 15 amino acids. CDR3 amino acids: CASSPLLQGIFEQYF. Here the CDR3 DNA reads TGTGCCAGCAGCCCACTCTTACAGGGGATTTTCGAGCAGTACTTC.

The genes are TRBV7-6 and TRBJ2-5; tentatively, D is TRBD1 or TRBD2 (5 bases each). The CDR3 sequence is 15 residues long. Germline CDR1 reads SGHVS; CDR2 reads FNYEAQ. Trimming removed 2 bases from V and 5 bases from J, with 15 bases in between. The CDR3, as DNA: TGTGCCAGCAGCTTAAATTCCGGGGCGGAGGAGACCCAGTACTTC. It yields the protein CASSLNSGAEETQYF.

V and J are TRBV30 and TRBJ1-5, with D unresolved. The CDR3 length is 13 residues. Germline CDR1 and CDR2: GTSNPN and SVGIG (reference sequence). V gave up 1 base and J gave up 3 bases, with 7 bases separating them. The DNA of the CDR3 is TGTGCCTGGAGTGGTCAGCTCAATCAGCCCCAGCATTTT. This translates into CAWSGQLNQPQHF.

The chain has TRBV13 and TRBJ2-3; D ambiguous. The CDR3 covers 17 residues. Germline values: CDR1 PRHDT, CDR2 FYEKMQ (reference sequence). Trimming pared 4 bases from V and 0 bases from J, leaving 17 bases between. The CDR3 region is CASSSDTDHPSTDTQYF. CDR3 sequence (DNA): TGTGCCAGCAGCTCCGATACCGACCACCCTAGCACAGATACGCAGTATTTT.

The gene calls are TRBV7-9 and TRBJ1-2, with D possibly being TRBD1 (5 bases). The CDR3 runs to 11 residues. Trimming stripped 6 bases from V and 10 bases from J, with 12 bases between. Germline V gene data show CDR1 as SEHNR and CDR2 as FQNEAQ (reference sequence). CDR3 protein: CASSSDRTYTF. The CDR3 DNA follows: TGTGCCAGCAGTTCCGACAGAACCTACACCTTC.

There are a few counts of this clone. The chain is built from TRBV14 and TRBJ1-2, with D unclear. This CDR3 comprises 14 residues. Germline CDR1 and CDR2: SGHDN and FVKESK. Between the trimmed V and J ends, which lost 0 bases and 5 bases, there was a span of 10 bases. Here the CDR3 reads CASSQEEGTYGYTF. CDR3 DNA sequence: TGTGCCAGCAGCCAAGAAGAGGGTACTTATGGCTACACCTTC. Based on the CDR3 plus reference TRBV14 and TRBJ1-2, the full variable domain is EAGVTQFPSHSVIEKGQTVTLRCDPISGHDNLYWYRRVMGKEIKFLLHFVKESKQDESGMPNNRFLAERTGGTYSTLKVQPAELEDSGVYFCASSQEEGTYGYTFGSGTRLTVV.

The genes are TRBV25-1 and TRBJ2-5; D is perhaps TRBD2 (5 bases). Looked up from germline, CDR1 is MGHDK and CDR2 is SYGVNS. The CDR3 has 13 residues. V was cut by 1 base and J by 4 bases, with 7 bases left in between. The CDR3 sequence: CASSESGRETQYF. The CDR3 nucleotides read TGTGCCAGCAGTGAATCGGGAAGAGAGACCCAGTACTTC.

The rearrangement joins TRBV5-1 to TRBJ1-2; D is unclear. Germline V gives CDR1 SGHRS, CDR2 YFSETQ. V lost 0 bases and J 2 bases, leaving 8 bases between the germline ends. This CDR3 contains 14 residues. The CDR3 bases are TGCGCCAGCAGCTTGGGTCACCGAAACTATGGCTACACCTTC. Its translation: CASSLGHRNYGYTF.

The genes are TRBV5-1 and TRBJ2-3; 7 bases match TRBD2. Germline trimming cut 6 bases from V and 5 bases from J; bases unmatched to any gene: 24. The CDR3 runs to 19 residues. Germline V CDR1 and CDR2: SGHRS, YFSETQ. Written as DNA, the CDR3 is TGCGCCAGCACCCGGGGTATGTCAAGCGGGGCGAGGTTTATAGATACGCAGTATTTT. Its translation is CASTRGMSSGARFIDTQYF.

This sequence joins TRBV2 and TRBJ2-3, with D perhaps matching TRBD2 (5 bases). V was pared by 3 bases and J by 1 base, with 11 bases between. This CDR3 is 15 amino acids long. CDR1 is SNHLY, CDR2 FYNNEI, per germline. CDR3 loop: CASSDRGSGTDTQYF. The CDR3 nucleotides are TGTGCCAGCAGTGATCGGGGTAGTGGCACAGATACGCAGTATTTT. The variable domain in full, with the rest retrieved from reference TRBV2 and TRBJ2-3, is EPEVTQTPSHQVTQMGQEVILRCVPISNHLYFYWYRQILGQKVEFLVSFYNNEISEKSEIFDDQFSVERPDGSNFTLKIRSTKLEDSAMYFCASSDRGSGTDTQYFGPGTRLTVL.

V usage is TRBV28 and J usage is TRBJ1-1, with unresolved D. Per the germline V gene, CDR1 is MDHEN and CDR2 is SYDVKM. This CDR3 is built from 10 residues. The V gene lost 7 bases and the J gene lost 8 bases, with 8 bases spanning the gap. CDR3 sequence reads: CASILHEAFF. The DNA of the CDR3 is TGTGCCAGCATTCTACACGAAGCTTTCTTT.